Reported below is one T cell receptor (beta chain). Its antigen is not identified. This CDR3 region has 16 residues. The V end was cut by 7 bases, the J end by 2 bases, with 15 bases between. CDR1 and CDR2 (germline): MNHEY, SMNVEV (reference sequence). The data were obtained in a study of shared clonotypes between healthy human individuals. Study-wide context: Aged between 18 and 49, the donors were a couple of women and a few men. CD4 naive and CD4 memory each took three plates per donor, while CD8 naive took two and CD8 memory one.

Whole-study findings and limits: Represented diversity, genetic and exposure-history alike, was limited by few donors.

TCRdb's table, derived via immunoSEQ multiplex PCR, lists solely in-frame clones and lacks some. The repertoire includes around 1.9 million clones, 85% to 95% of them detected once, and 1.5% to 2% sits in the top ten. Positive CCR7 selection of CD45RO-negative cells yielded the naive CD8 cells, and terminally differentiated effector memory CD45RA+ cells were excluded. The chain recombines TRBV27 with TRBJ2-6, with D maybe TRBD1 (6 bases). The sequence was obtained from a man aged 18 to 30 in good health. Some clones in this sample may be carry-over from other donors' samples. Sequencing was carried out using naive CD8+ T cells from PBMCs. As DNA, the CDR3 is TGTGCCAGCACCGGGACAAGATCCCCTGGGGCCAACGTCCTGACTTTC. Residues: CASTGTRSPGANVLTF.